The clone carrying this T cell receptor beta chain is a singleton in its sample. This specimen comes from a study of CD8 T cells in Susac syndrome. The V gene lost 2 bases and the J gene lost 12 bases, with 17 bases spanning the gap. The CDR3 is 14 residues long. Germline CDR1 reads ENHRY; CDR2 reads SYGVKD. Reverse transcription of roughly 0.5 to 1 ug RNA was performed with random hexamers. TCRdb called the immunoSEQ multiplex PCR reads again in MiXCR, with one record for every CDR3 protein. The sample holds 200,000 to 300,000 distinct CDR3 sequences; roughly 95% are singletons and the top ten take around 0.093%.

The TCR comes from a human donor with Susac syndrome. The sequenced sample was CD4+ T cells from PBMCs. The chain links TRBV10-3 to TRBJ2-1; D is undetermined. This chain's CDR3 is CAISELETVARQFF. As DNA, the CDR3 is TGTGCCATCAGTGAGCTCGAGACTGTGGCGAGGCAGTTCTTC.